The 8 T cell receptor beta chains presented below share a single source sample, sequenced in a study of blood T cell repertoires in COVID-19. The data were produced by immunoSEQ multiplex PCR, yet TCRdb's version contains in-frame clones alone and is incomplete. Here the sample spans 140,000 or so clones, around 72% being singletons. Sequences were obtained from peripheral blood. These receptor sequences come from a woman in her sixties with acute or convalescent COVID-19.

The gene calls are TRBV30 and TRBJ2-1; a possible D gene is TRBD2 (6 bases). The CDR3 is made up of 18 amino acids. Germline V gene data show CDR1 as GTSNPN and CDR2 as SVGIG (reference sequence). Deletions cut 2 bases from V and 6 bases from J, with 26 bases between. CDR3 residues: CAWSSTLVGGSGPNEQFF. CDR3 DNA: TGTGCCTGGAGTTCCACCCTGGTTGGGGGTAGCGGACCCAATGAGCAGTTCTTC.

This clone was seen only a few times. This rearrangement joins TRBV9 to TRBJ2-1, with 14 nucleotides matching TRBD2. V shed 3 bases and J 9 bases; nucleotides not matched to a gene: 14. The CDR3 is made up of 18 amino acids. Germline V gives CDR1 SGDLS, CDR2 YYNGEE. CDR3 nucleotide sequence: TGTGCCAGCAGCGGAGGGGGGTCCGGGACTAGCGGGAGCGGTGAGCAGTTCTTC. Protein sequence: CASSGGGSGTSGSGEQFF.

V is TRBV7-9 and J is TRBJ1-2; a weak D match, TRBD1 (5 bases). This CDR3 is 16 amino acids long. V lost 5 bases and J 5 bases, leaving 21 bases between the germline ends. Germline V gene sequence: CDR1 SEHNR, CDR2 FQNEAQ (reference sequence). The CDR3 reads CASSGHDIRHPYGYTF. CDR3 sequence (DNA): TGTGCCAGCAGCGGACACGACATTCGCCATCCTTATGGCTACACCTTC.

The CDR3 coding sequence is TGTGCCTGGAGCCGCGACAGGAAAGATGGCTACACCTTC. Protein: CAWSRDRKDGYTF. This rearrangement joins TRBV30 to TRBJ1-2; tentative D call: TRBD1 (6 bases). With 3 bases removed from V and 6 bases from J, the gap between germline ends came to 14 bases. Germline loops: CDR1 GTSNPN, CDR2 SVGIG (reference sequence). This CDR3 contains 13 residues. Full variable domain (missing parts from reference TRBV30 and TRBJ1-2): SQTIHQWPATLVQPVGSPLSLECTVEGTSNPNLYWYRQAAGRGLQLLFYSVGIGQISSEVPQNLSASRPQDRQFILSSKKLLLSDSGFYLCAWSRDRKDGYTFGSGTRLTVV.

Turning to this clone: The sample contains more than one DNA sequence encoding this CDR3. The CDR3 spells CAWSVGQGNSPLHF. CDR3 coding DNA: TGTGCCTGGAGTGTTGGGCAGGGTAATTCACCCCTCCACTTT. The chain couples TRBV30 to TRBJ1-6, with D tentatively TRBD1 (5 bases). There are 14 residues in the CDR3. CDR1 is GTSNPN, CDR2 SVGIG, per germline (reference sequence). V was pared by 0 bases and J by 6 bases, with 9 bases between.

This clone has a single count. The CDR3 region is CASSPTGPRVPQHF. The CDR3 DNA follows: TGTGCCAGCAGCCCAACAGGGCCCAGGGTCCCCCAGCATTTT. V usage is TRBV6-5 and J usage is TRBJ1-5; possibly TRBD1 for D (6 bases). The ends were cut back, 6 bases at V and 10 bases at J, with 19 bases in the middle. CDR3 length: 14 residues. Germline CDR1 is MNHEY and CDR2 is SVGAGI.

Regarding this clone: Other DNA sequences in this specimen translate into the identical CDR3. The CDR3 sequence is CASSSSGSSYNEQFF. CDR3 coding DNA: TGCGCCAGCAGCTCTAGCGGAAGCTCCTACAATGAGCAGTTCTTC. The chain joins TRBV5-1 to TRBJ2-1, with 7 nucleotides matching TRBD2. CDR1 and CDR2 (germline): SGHRS, YFSETQ. The ends lost 3 bases at V and 0 bases at J; junction bases unmatched: 3. The CDR3 totals 15 residues.

This clone was counted a few times. The chain is built from TRBV11-1 and TRBJ2-2; possible D gene TRBD1, 5 bases. The CDR3 has 12 residues. Per the germline V gene, CDR1 is SGHAT and CDR2 is FQDESV (reference sequence). V gave up 5 bases and J gave up 7 bases, with 8 bases separating them. The CDR3 loop is CASSNRGGELFF. The CDR3 DNA reads TGTGCCAGCAGCAATAGGGGCGGGGAGCTGTTTTTT.